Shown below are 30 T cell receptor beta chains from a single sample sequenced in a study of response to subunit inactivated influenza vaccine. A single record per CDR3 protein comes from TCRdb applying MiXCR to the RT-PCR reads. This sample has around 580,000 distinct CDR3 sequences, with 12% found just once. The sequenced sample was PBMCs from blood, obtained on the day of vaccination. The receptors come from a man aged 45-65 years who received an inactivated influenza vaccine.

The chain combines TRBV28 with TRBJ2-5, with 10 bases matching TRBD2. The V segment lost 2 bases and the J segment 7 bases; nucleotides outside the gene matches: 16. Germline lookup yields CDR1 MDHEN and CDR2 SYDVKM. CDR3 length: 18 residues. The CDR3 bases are TGTGCCAGCAGTTTAGAGGCTAGCGGGGGCTTCGGGGTGGGGACCCAGTACTTC. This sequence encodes CASSLEASGGFGVGTQYF. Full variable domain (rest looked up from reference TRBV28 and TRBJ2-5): DVKVTQSSRYLVKRTGEKVFLECVQDMDHENMFWYRQDPGLGLRLIYFSYDVKMKEKGDIPEGYSVSREKKERFSLILESASTNQTSMYLCASSLEASGGFGVGTQYFGPGTRLLVL.

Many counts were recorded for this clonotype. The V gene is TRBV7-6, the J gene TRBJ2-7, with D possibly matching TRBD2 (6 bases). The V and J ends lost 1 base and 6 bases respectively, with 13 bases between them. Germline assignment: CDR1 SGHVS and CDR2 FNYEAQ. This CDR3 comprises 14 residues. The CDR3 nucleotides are TGTGCCAGCAGCTTAGACGGGGGAAGGGGCGAGCAGTACTTC. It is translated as CASSLDGGRGEQYF.

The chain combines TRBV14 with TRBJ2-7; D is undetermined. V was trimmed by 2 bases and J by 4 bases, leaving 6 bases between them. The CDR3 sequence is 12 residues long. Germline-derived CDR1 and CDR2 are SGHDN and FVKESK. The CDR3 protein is CASSQRKYEQYF. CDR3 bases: TGTGCCAGCAGCCAACGGAAGTACGAGCAGTACTTC.

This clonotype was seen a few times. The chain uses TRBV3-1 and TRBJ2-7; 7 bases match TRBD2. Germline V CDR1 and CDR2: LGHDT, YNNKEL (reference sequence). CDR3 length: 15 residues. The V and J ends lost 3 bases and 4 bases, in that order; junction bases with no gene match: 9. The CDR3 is CASSQFSGEGYEQYF. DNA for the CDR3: TGTGCCAGCAGCCAGTTTTCGGGGGAGGGATACGAGCAGTACTTC.

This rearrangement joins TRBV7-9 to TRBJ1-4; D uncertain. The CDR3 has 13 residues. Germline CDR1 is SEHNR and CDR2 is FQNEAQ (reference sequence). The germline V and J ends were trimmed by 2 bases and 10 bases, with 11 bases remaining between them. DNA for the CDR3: TGTGCCAGCAGCTTAACGGGAGACGGAAAACTGTTTTTT. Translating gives CASSLTGDGKLFF.

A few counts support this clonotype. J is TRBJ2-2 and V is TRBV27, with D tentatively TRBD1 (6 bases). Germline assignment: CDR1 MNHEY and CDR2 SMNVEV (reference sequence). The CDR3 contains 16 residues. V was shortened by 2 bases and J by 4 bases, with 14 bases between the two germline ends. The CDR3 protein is CASSLDLDRSTGELFF. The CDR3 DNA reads TGTGCCAGCAGTTTAGACCTGGACAGAAGCACCGGGGAGCTGTTTTTT.

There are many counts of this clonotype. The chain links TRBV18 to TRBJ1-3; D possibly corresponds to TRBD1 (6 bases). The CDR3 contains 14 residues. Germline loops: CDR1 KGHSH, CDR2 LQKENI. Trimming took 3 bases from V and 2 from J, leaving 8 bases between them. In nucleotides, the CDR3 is TGTGCCAGCTCACCCCCAGGGGCTGGAAACACCATATATTTT. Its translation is CASSPPGAGNTIYF.

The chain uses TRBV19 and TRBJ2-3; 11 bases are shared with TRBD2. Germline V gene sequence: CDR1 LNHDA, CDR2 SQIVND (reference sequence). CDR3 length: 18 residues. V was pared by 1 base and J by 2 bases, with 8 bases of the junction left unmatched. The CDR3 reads CASSIVWSTSGTTDTQYF. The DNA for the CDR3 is TGTGCCAGTAGTATAGTATGGTCGACTAGCGGGACCACAGATACGCAGTATTTT.

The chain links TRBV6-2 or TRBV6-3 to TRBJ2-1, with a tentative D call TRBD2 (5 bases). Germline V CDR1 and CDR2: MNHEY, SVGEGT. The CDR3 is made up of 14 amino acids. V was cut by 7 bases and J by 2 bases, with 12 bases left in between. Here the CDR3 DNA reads TGTGCCAGCACCGGGGTAGCGCCCTACAATGAGCAGTTCTTC. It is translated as CASTGVAPYNEQFF.

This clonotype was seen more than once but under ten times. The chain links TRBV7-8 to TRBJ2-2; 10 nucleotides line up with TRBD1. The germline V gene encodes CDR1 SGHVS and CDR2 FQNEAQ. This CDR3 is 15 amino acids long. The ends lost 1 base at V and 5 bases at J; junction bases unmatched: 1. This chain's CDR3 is CASSLGDRGTGELFF. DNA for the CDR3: TGTGCCAGCAGCTTAGGGGACAGGGGAACCGGGGAGCTGTTTTTT.

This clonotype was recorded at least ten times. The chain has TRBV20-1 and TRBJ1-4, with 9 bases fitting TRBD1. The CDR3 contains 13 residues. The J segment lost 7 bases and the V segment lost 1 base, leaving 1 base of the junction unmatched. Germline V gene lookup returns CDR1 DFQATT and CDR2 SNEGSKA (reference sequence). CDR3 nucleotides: TGCAGTGCTAGAGGGGGACAGGGTGAAAAACTGTTTTTT. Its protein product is CSARGGQGEKLFF.

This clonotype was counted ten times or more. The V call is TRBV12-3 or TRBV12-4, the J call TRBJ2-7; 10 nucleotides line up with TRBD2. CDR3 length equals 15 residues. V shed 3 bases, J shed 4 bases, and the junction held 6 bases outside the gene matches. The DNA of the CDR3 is TGTGCCAGCAGTTTTGGACTAGCGGCTTCTTACGAGCAGTACTTC. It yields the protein CASSFGLAASYEQYF.

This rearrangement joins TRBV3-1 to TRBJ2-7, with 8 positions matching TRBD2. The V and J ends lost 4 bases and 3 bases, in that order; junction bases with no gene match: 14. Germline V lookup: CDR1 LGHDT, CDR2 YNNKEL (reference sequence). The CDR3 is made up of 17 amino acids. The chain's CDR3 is CASSLSGTGLGSYEQYF. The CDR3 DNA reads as TGTGCCAGCAGCCTGTCGGGAACGGGACTAGGGAGCTACGAGCAGTACTTC.

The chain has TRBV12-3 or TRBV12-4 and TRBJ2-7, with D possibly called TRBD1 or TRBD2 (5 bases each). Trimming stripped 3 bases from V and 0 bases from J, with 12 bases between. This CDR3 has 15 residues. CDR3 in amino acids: CASSFGWGSSYEQYF. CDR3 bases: TGTGCCAGCAGTTTTGGGTGGGGGAGCTCCTACGAGCAGTACTTC.

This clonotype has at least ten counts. CDR3 sequence (DNA): TGTGCCAGCAGTCGCTCCGCAACTAATGAAAAACTGTTTTTT. This encodes CASSRSATNEKLFF. The chain uses TRBV27 and TRBJ1-4; the D is unclear. The CDR3 has 14 residues. V shed 5 bases and J shed 0 bases, with 7 bases lying between them. Per germline, CDR1 MNHEY and CDR2 SMNVEV (reference sequence). Combining the CDR3 with reference TRBV27 and TRBJ1-4 gives the whole variable domain EAQVTQNPRYLITVTGKKLTVTCSQNMNHEYMSWYRQDPGLGLRQIYYSMNVEVTDKGDVPEGYKVSRKEKRNFPLILESPSPNQTSLYFCASSRSATNEKLFFGSGTQLSVL.

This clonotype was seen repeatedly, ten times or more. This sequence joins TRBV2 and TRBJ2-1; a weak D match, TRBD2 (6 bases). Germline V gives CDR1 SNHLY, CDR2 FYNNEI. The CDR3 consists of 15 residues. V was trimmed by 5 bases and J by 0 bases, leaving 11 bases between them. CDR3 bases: TGTGCCAGCAGTATTAGCGGATTCTCCTACAATGAGCAGTTCTTC. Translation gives CASSISGFSYNEQFF.

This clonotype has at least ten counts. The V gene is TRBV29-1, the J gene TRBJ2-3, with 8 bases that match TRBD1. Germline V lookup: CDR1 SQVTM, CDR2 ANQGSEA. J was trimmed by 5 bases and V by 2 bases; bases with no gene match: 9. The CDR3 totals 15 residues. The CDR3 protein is CSVEPRGQGKDTQYF. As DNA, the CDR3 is TGCAGCGTTGAACCCAGGGGGCAGGGGAAAGATACGCAGTATTTT.

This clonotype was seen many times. The CDR3 region has the DNA TGTGCCAGCAGCCCCCGACAGGGAAGCACAGATACGCAGTATTTT. Amino acid sequence: CASSPRQGSTDTQYF. This rearrangement joins TRBV3-1 to TRBJ2-3, with 7 positions matching TRBD1. The CDR3 spans 15 residues. In germline, CDR1 is LGHDT, CDR2 YNNKEL (reference sequence). Losses at the gene ends were 4 bases for V and 0 bases for J; bases not matched to a gene: 4.

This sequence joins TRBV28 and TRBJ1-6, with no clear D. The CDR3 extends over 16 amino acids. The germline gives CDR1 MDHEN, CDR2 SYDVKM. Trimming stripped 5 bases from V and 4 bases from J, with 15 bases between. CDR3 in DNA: TGTGCCAGCAGTCCCAGCCCGACATGGTATAATTCACCCCTCCACTTT. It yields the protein CASSPSPTWYNSPLHF.

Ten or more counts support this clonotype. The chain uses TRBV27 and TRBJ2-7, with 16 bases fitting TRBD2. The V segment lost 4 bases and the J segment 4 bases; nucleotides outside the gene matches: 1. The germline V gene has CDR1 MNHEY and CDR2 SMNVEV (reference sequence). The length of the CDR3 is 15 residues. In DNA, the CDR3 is TGTGCCAGCAGTTGGGGACTAGCGGGAGGGTACGAGCAGTACTTC. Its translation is CASSWGLAGGYEQYF.

The CDR3 DNA reads TGCAGTGCTACGGGGGCGCTGGCTTGGCAGTTCTTC. Its translation is CSATGALAWQFF. V and J are TRBV20-1 and TRBJ2-1; D possibly matches TRBD1 or TRBD2 (6 bases each). The CDR3 spans 12 residues. Trimming left V 4 bases short and J 12 bases short, with 16 bases between. Germline V lookup: CDR1 DFQATT, CDR2 SNEGSKA (reference sequence).

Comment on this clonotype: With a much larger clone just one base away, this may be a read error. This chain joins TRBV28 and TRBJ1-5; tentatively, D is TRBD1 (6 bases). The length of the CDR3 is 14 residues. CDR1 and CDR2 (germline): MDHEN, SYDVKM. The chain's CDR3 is CTSSLPGGNQPQHF. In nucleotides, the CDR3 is TGTACCAGCAGTTTACCAGGGGGCAATCAGCCCCAGCATTTT.

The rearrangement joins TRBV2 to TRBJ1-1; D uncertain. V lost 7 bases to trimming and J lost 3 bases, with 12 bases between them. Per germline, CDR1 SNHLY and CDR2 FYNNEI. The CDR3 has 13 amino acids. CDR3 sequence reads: CASKRIGDTEAFF. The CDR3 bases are TGTGCCAGCAAAAGGATTGGTGACACTGAAGCTTTCTTT. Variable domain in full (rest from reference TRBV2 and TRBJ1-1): EPEVTQTPSHQVTQMGQEVILRCVPISNHLYFYWYRQILGQKVEFLVSFYNNEISEKSEIFDDQFSVERPDGSNFTLKIRSTKLEDSAMYFCASKRIGDTEAFFGQGTRLTVV.

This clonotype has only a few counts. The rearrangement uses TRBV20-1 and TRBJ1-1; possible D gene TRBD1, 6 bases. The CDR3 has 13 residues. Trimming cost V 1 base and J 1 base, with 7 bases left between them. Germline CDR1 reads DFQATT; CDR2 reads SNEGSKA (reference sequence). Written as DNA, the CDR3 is TGCAGTGCTAGAGGACAGGCGAACACTGAAGCTTTCTTT. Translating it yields CSARGQANTEAFF.

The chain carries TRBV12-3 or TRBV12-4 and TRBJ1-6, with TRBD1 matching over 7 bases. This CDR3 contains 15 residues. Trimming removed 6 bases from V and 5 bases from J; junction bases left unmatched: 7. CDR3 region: CASSIDRANNSPLHF. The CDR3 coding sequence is TGTGCCAGCAGCATTGACAGGGCAAATAATTCACCCCTCCACTTT.

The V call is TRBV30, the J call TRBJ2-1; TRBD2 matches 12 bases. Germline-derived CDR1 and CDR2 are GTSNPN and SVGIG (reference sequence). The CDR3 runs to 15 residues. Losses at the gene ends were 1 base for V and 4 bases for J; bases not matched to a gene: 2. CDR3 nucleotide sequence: TGTGCCTGGAGTGAGACTAGCGGGGGATACAATGAGCAGTTCTTC. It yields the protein CAWSETSGGYNEQFF.

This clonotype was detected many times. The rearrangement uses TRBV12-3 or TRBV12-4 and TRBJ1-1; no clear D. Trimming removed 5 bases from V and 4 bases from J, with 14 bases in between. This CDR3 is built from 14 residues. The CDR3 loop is CASSTPGKATEAFF. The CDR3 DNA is TGTGCCAGCAGTACCCCGGGGAAGGCCACTGAAGCTTTCTTT.

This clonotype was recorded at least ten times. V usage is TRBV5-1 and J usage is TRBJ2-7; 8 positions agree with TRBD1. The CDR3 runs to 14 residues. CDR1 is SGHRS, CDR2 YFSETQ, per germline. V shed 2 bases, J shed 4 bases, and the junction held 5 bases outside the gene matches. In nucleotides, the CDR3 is TGCGCCAGCAGCTTCGGACAGGGATCTTACGAGCAGTACTTC. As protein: CASSFGQGSYEQYF.

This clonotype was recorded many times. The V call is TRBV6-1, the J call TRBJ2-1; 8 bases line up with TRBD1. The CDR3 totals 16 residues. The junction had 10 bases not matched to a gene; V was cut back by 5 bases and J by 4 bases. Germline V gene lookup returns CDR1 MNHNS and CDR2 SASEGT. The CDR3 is CASSLAGTGAYNEQFF. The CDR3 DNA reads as TGTGCCAGCAGTCTAGCCGGGACAGGCGCTTACAATGAGCAGTTCTTC.

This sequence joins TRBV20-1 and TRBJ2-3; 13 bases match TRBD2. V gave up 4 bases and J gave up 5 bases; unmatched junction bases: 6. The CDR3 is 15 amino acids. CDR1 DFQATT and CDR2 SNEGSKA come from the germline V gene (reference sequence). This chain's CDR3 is CSATGLAGPRDTQYF. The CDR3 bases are TGCAGTGCTACGGGACTAGCGGGGCCCCGAGATACGCAGTATTTT.